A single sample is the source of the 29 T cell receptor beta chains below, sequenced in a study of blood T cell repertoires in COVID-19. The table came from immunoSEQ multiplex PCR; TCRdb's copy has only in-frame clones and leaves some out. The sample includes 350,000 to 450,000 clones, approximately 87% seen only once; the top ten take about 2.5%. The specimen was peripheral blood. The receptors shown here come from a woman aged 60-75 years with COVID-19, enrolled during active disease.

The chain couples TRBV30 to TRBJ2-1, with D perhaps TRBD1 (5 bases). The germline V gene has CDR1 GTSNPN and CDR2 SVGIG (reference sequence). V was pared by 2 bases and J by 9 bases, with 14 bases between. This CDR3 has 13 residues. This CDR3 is CAWSRDSLSEQFF. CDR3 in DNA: TGTGCCTGGAGTAGAGACAGTTTAAGTGAGCAGTTCTTC.

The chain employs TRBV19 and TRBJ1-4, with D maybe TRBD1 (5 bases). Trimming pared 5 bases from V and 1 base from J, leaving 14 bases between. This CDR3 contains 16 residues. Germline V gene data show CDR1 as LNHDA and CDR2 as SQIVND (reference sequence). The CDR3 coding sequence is TGTGCCAGTAGTTTTGAAAAGGGGATAACTAATGAAAAACTGTTTTTT. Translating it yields CASSFEKGITNEKLFF.

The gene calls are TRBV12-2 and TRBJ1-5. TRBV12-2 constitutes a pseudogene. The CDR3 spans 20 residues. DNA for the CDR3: TGTGCAAGTCGCTTAGCGCTTAAAGCTAACCCCCGTTATAGCAATCAGCCCCAGCATTTT. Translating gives CASRLALKANPRYSNQPQHF.

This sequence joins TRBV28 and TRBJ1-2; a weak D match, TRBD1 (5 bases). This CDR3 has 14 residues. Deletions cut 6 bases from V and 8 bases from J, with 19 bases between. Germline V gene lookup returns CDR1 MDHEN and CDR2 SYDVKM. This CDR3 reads CASREGAGWSGYTF. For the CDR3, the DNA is TGTGCCAGCAGAGAAGGGGCAGGGTGGTCCGGCTACACCTTC.

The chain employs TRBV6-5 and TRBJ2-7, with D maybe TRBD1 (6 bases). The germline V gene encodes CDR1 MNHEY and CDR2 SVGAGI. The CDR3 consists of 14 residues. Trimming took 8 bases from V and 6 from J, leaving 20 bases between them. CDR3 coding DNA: TGTGCCAGCTCCACGAACAGGGCGGTAGCCGAGCAGTACTTC. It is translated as CASSTNRAVAEQYF.

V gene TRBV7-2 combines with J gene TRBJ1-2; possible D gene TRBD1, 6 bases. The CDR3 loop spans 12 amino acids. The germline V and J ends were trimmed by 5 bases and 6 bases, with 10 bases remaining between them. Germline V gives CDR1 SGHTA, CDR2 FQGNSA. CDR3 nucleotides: TGTGCCAGCAGCCTGAGGACAGATGGCTACACCTTC. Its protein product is CASSLRTDGYTF. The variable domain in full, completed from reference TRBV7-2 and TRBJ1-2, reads GAGVSQSPSNKVTEKGKDVELRCDPISGHTALYWYRQSLGQGLEFLIYFQGNSAPDKSGLPSDRFSAERTGGSVSTLTIQRTQQEDSAVYLCASSLRTDGYTFGSGTRLTVV.

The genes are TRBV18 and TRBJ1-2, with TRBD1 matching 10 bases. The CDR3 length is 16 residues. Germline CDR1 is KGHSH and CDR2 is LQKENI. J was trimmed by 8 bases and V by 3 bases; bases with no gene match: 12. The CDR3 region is CASSPSTGTGDRGYTF. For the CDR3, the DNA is TGTGCCAGCTCACCGTCGACCGGGACAGGGGATCGCGGCTACACCTTC.

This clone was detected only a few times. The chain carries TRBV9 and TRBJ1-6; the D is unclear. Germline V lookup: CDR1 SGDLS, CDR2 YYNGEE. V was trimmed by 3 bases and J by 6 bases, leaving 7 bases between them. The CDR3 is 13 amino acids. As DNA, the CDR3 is TGTGCCAGCAGCGCGCCCGGTAATTCACCCCTCCACTTT. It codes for CASSAPGNSPLHF. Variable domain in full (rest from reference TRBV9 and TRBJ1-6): DSGVTQTPKHLITATGQRVTLRCSPRSGDLSVYWYQQSLDQGLQFLIQYYNGEERAKGNILERFSAQQFPDLHSELNLSSLELGDSALYFCASSAPGNSPLHFGNGTRLTVT.

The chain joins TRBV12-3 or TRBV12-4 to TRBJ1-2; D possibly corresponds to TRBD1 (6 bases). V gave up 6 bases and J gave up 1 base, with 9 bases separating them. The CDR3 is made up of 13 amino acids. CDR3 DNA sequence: TGTGCCAGCAGATTACAGGGTAACTATGGCTACACCTTC. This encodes CASRLQGNYGYTF.

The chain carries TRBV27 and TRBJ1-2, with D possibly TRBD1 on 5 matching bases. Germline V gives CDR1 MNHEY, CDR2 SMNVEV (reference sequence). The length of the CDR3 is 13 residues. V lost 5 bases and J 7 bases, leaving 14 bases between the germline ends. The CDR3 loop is CASSPTGGGGYTF. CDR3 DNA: TGTGCCAGCAGTCCTACGGGGGGGGGTGGCTACACCTTC.

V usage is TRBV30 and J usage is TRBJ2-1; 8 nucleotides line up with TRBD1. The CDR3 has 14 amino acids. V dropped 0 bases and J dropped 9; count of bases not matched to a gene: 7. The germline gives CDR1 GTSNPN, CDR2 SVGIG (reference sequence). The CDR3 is CAWSVQGGAGEQFF. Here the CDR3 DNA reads TGTGCCTGGAGTGTACAGGGGGGAGCGGGTGAGCAGTTCTTC.

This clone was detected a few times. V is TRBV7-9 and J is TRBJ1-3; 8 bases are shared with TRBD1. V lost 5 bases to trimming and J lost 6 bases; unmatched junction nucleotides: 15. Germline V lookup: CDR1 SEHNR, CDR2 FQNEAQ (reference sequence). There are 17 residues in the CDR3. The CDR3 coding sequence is TGTGCCAGCAGCGCCCGGGGAGGGACAGGACCTTTAAACACCATATATTTT. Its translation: CASSARGGTGPLNTIYF.

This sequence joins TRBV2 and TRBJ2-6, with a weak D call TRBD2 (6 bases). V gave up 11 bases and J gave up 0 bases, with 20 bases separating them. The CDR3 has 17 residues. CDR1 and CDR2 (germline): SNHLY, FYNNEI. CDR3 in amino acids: CAFTAGMGSSGANVLTF. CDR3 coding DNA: TGTGCCTTCACGGCGGGGATGGGGAGCTCTGGGGCCAACGTCCTGACTTTC.

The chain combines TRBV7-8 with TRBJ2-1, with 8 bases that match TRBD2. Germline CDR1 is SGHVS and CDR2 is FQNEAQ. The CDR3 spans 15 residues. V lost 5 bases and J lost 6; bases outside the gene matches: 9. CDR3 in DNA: TGTGCCAGCAGCCTGACAGGCGGGGGGATCAATGAGCAGTTCTTC. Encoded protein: CASSLTGGGINEQFF. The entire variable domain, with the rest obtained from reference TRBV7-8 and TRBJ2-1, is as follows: GAGVSQSPRYKVAKRGQDVALRCDPISGHVSLFWYQQALGQGPEFLTYFQNEAQLDKSGLPSDRFFAERPEGSVSTLKIQRTQQEDSAVYLCASSLTGGGINEQFFGPGTRLTVL.

CDR3: CASSDNRGGTGISFRNEQFF. In DNA, the CDR3 is TGTGCCAGCAGCGACAATAGAGGCGGGACAGGGATAAGTTTTCGCAATGAGCAGTTCTTC. This chain connects TRBV9 to TRBJ2-1; 9 bases are a match to TRBD1. The germline CDR1 and CDR2 sequences are SGDLS and YYNGEE. This CDR3 spans 20 amino acids. The trim removed 3 bases at V and 6 bases at J, leaving 22 bases unmatched. Looking up the rest from reference TRBV9 and TRBJ2-1 gives the full variable domain: DSGVTQTPKHLITATGQRVTLRCSPRSGDLSVYWYQQSLDQGLQFLIQYYNGEERAKGNILERFSAQQFPDLHSELNLSSLELGDSALYFCASSDNRGGTGISFRNEQFFGPGTRLTVL.

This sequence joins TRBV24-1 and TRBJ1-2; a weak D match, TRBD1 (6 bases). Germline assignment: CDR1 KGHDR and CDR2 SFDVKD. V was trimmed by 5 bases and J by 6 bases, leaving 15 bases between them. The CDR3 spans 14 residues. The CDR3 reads CATSARGGSDGYTF. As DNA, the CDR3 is TGTGCCACCAGTGCCCGTGGGGGCTCGGATGGCTACACCTTC.

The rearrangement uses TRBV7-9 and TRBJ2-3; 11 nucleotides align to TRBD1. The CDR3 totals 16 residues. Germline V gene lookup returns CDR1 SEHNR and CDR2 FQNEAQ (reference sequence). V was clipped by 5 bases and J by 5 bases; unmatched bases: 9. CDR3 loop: CASSTRTGGYGDTQYF. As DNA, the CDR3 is TGTGCCAGCAGCACTCGGACAGGGGGCTATGGAGATACGCAGTATTTT.

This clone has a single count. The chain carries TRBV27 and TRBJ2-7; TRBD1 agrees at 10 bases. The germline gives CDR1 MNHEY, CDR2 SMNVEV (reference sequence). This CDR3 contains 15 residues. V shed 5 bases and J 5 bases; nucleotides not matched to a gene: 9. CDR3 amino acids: CASSPRQGAIHEQYF. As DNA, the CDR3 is TGTGCCAGCAGTCCGAGACAGGGGGCGATCCACGAGCAGTACTTC.

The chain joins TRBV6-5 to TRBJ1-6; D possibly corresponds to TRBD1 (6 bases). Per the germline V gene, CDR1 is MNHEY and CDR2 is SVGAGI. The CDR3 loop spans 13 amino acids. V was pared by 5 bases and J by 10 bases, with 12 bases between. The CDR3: CASSTGKGSPLHF. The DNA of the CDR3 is TGTGCCAGCAGTACAGGGAAGGGGTCACCCCTCCACTTT.

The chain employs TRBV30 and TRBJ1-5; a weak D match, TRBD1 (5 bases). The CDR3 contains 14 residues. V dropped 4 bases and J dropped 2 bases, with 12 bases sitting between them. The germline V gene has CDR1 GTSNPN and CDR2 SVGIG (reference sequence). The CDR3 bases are TGTGCCTGGACCCGCCGGGGGGGCAATCAGCCCCAGCATTTT. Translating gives CAWTRRGGNQPQHF.

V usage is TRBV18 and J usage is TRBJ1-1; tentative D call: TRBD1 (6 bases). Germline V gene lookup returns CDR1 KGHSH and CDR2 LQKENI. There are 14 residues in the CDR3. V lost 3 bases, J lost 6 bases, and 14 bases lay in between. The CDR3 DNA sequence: TGTGCCAGCTCACCGCTGGACAGAGGTGCTGAAGCTTTCTTT. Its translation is CASSPLDRGAEAFF.

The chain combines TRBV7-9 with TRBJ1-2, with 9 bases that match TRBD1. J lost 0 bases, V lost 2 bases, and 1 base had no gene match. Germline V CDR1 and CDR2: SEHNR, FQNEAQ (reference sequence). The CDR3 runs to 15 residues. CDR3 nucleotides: TGTGCCAGCAGCTTAAGGGACAGGGCTAACTATGGCTACACCTTC. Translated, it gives CASSLRDRANYGYTF.

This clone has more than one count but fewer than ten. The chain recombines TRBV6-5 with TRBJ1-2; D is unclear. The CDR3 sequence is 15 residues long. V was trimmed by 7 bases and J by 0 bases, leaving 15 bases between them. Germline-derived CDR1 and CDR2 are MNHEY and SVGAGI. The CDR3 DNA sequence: TGTGCCAGCATCAAGAACACGCAAGCTAACTATGGCTACACCTTC. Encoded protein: CASIKNTQANYGYTF.

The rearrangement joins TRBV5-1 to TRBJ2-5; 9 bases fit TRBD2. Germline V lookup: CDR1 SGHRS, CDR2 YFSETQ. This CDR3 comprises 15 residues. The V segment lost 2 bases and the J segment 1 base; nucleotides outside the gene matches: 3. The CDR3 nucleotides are TGCGCCAGCAGCTTTAGCGGGGGACTCCAAGAGACCCAGTACTTC. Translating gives CASSFSGGLQETQYF.

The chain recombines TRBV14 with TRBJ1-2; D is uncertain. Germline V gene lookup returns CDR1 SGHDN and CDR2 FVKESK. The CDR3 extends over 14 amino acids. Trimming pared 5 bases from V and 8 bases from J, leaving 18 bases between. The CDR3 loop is CASSYQLLTGGYTF. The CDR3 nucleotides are TGTGCCAGCAGCTACCAACTACTCACCGGAGGCTACACCTTC. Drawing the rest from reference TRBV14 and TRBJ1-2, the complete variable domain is EAGVTQFPSHSVIEKGQTVTLRCDPISGHDNLYWYRRVMGKEIKFLLHFVKESKQDESGMPNNRFLAERTGGTYSTLKVQPAELEDSGVYFCASSYQLLTGGYTFGSGTRLTVV.

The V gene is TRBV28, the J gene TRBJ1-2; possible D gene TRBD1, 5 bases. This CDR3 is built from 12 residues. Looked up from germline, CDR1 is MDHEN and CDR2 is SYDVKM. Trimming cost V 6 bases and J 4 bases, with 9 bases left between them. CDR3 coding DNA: TGTGCCAGCAGCAGGGAGGCCTATGGCTACACCTTC. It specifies CASSREAYGYTF.

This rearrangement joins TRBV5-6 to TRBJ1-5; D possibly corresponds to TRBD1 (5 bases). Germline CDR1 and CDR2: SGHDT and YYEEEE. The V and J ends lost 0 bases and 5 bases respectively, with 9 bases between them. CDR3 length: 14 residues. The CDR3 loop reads CASSLGQKDQPQHF. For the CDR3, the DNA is TGTGCCAGCAGCTTGGGACAGAAAGATCAGCCCCAGCATTTT.

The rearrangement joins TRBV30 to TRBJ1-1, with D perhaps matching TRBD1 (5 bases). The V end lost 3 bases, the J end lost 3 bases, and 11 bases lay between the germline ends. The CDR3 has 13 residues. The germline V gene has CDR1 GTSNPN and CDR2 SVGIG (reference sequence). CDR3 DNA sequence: TGTGCCTGGAGCCCCGGGGGGTACACTGAAGCTTTCTTT. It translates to CAWSPGGYTEAFF. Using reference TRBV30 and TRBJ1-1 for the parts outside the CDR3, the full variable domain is SQTIHQWPATLVQPVGSPLSLECTVEGTSNPNLYWYRQAAGRGLQLLFYSVGIGQISSEVPQNLSASRPQDRQFILSSKKLLLSDSGFYLCAWSPGGYTEAFFGQGTRLTVV.

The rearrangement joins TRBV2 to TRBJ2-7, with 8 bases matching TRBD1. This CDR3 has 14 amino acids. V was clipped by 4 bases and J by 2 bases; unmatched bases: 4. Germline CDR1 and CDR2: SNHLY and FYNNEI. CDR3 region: CASSARTGTYEQYF. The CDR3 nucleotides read TGTGCCAGCAGTGCCCGGACAGGGACCTACGAGCAGTACTTC.